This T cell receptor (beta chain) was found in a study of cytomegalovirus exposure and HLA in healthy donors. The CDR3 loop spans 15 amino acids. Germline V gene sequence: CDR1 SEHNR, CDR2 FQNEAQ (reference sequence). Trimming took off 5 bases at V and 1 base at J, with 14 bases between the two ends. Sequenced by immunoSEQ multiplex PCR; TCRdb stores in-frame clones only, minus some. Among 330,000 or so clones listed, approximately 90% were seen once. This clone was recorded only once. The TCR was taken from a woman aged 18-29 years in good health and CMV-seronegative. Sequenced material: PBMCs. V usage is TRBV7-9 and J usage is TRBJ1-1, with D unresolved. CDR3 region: CASSPVLGGNTEAFF. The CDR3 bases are TGTGCCAGCAGCCCAGTATTGGGAGGGAACACTGAAGCTTTCTTT.